These 28 T cell receptor beta chains were sequenced from one sample in a study of T cell clusters in autoimmune cytopenias. One tube held mixed TRB-A and TRB-B primer pools for touch-down PCR. Using the multiplex PCR reads, TCRdb records one entry per CDR3 protein without DNA. The sample's table shows some 15,000 distinct CDR3 sequences. Each sample's input was 250 ng genomic DNA, 38,000 or so genome equivalents. Sequencing was performed on peripheral blood. The source of these receptors is a human donor with an autoimmune cytopenia or autoimmune hepatitis (not recorded which).

The chain carries TRBV7-9 and TRBJ1-2; TCRdb reports TRBD1, a call that lacks DNA to check it against. Per germline, CDR1 SEHNR and CDR2 FQNEAQ (reference sequence). The CDR3 extends over 13 amino acids. The CDR3 here is CASTAGGGYGYTF.

Judged by frequency, this clonotype is medium-sized. The chain links TRBV6-6 to TRBJ2-2. Germline CDR1 reads MNHNY; CDR2 reads SVGAGI (reference sequence). CDR3 length: 13 amino acids. CDR3 amino acids: CASRRWNTGELFF.

The rearrangement uses TRBV5-4 and TRBJ1-5. Germline lookup yields CDR1 SGHNT and CDR2 YYREEE (reference sequence). This CDR3 is 12 amino acids long. CDR3 amino acids: CASSVAEQPQHF.

This clonotype is medium-sized (0.01 to 0.1%) by frequency. This chain connects TRBV19 to TRBJ2-2; checking the TCRdb D call of TRBD1 is not possible without DNA. CDR3 length: 15 amino acids. The germline gives CDR1 LNHDA, CDR2 SQIVND (reference sequence). CDR3 protein: CASTVAGLGTGELFF.

This CDR3 is CASSRGLKPYEQYF. This sequence joins TRBV5-6 and TRBJ2-7; TCRdb proposes TRBD2, but this gene call is untestable without DNA. This CDR3 region has 14 residues. From germline, CDR1 is SGHDT and CDR2 YYEEEE.

This chain joins TRBV12-3 or TRBV12-4 and TRBJ1-5; the D call of TRBD1 rests on TCRdb alone, since no DNA is present to check it. CDR3 length: 14 residues. CDR3 protein: CASRSLGDNQPQHF.

The V and J genes are TRBV5-1 and TRBJ2-6; TCRdb gives TRBD1 as the D gene, but with no DNA this cannot be confirmed. The germline CDR1 and CDR2 sequences are SGHRS and YFSETQ. The CDR3 runs 17 residues. The CDR3 sequence is CASSLGDGLSGANVLTF. Full variable domain (rest looked up from reference TRBV5-1 and TRBJ2-6): KAGVTQTPRYLIKTRGQQVTLSCSPISGHRSVSWYQQTPGQGLQFLFEYFSETQRNKGNFPGRFSGRQFSNSRSEMNVSTLELGDSALYLCASSLGDGLSGANVLTFGAGSRLTVL.

CDR3 protein: CASRSGTSGGAKNIQYF. The chain joins TRBV12-3 or TRBV12-4 to TRBJ2-4; the D call from TCRdb, TRBD2, cannot be confirmed without DNA. The CDR3 is made up of 17 amino acids.

The chain employs TRBV20-1 and TRBJ2-1. CDR3 size: 13 residues. Germline loops: CDR1 DFQATT, CDR2 SNEGSKA (reference sequence). CDR3 sequence: CSAREQLRDEQFF.

By frequency, this clonotype is medium-sized. This rearrangement joins TRBV6-5 to TRBJ2-1; TCRdb returns TRBD2, unconfirmable since there is no DNA. Germline assignment: CDR1 MNHEY and CDR2 SVGAGI. There are 13 residues in the CDR3. CDR3 loop: CATGTSGYNEQFF.

The V gene is TRBV7-9, the J gene TRBJ1-2. CDR1 and CDR2 from the germline V gene are SEHNR and FQNEAQ (reference sequence). The CDR3 is 12 residues long. The CDR3 loop reads CASSLGEDGYTF.

The CDR3 sequence is CASSLKGQQFF. The V gene is TRBV12-3 or TRBV12-4, the J gene TRBJ2-1. CDR3 length: 11 amino acids.

The V and J genes are TRBV6-5 and TRBJ2-5; TCRdb outputs TRBD1, but without DNA this stays unchecked. The germline V gene encodes CDR1 MNHEY and CDR2 SVGAGI. The CDR3 loop spans 20 amino acids. The CDR3 loop reads CASGGFGGRGQKTESETQYF.

Considering frequency, this clonotype is medium-sized (0.01 to 0.1%). CDR3 protein: CASTFGGPTYEQYF. The V call is TRBV6-5, the J call TRBJ2-7; without DNA, the TCRdb call of TRBD1 cannot be checked. The CDR3 covers 14 residues. CDR1 is MNHEY and CDR2 is SVGAGI in the germline V gene.

V usage is TRBV20-1 and J usage is TRBJ2-3; TCRdb's D call of TRBD2 is untestable without DNA. There are 18 residues in the CDR3. Per the germline V gene, CDR1 is DFQATT and CDR2 is SNEGSKA (reference sequence). This chain's CDR3 is CSANLAGGVSPLTETQYF.

This chain connects TRBV19 to TRBJ1-1; TCRdb returns TRBD1, unconfirmable since there is no DNA. Germline assignment: CDR1 LNHDA and CDR2 SQIVND (reference sequence). This CDR3 is built from 14 residues. The CDR3 sequence: CASSIRPPNTEAFF.

The V gene is TRBV5-4, the J gene TRBJ2-1; the D call from TCRdb, TRBD1, cannot be confirmed without DNA. The CDR3 totals 14 residues. Germline V gene lookup returns CDR1 SGHNT and CDR2 YYREEE (reference sequence). The CDR3 spells CASSADRGAYEQYF.

This clonotype is called medium-sized (0.01 to 0.1%) based on its frequency. The J gene is TRBJ2-7, the V gene TRBV30; TCRdb's assignment of TRBD2 cannot be checked, as there is no DNA. Germline V CDR1 and CDR2: GTSNPN, SVGIG (reference sequence). This CDR3 has 14 residues. This chain's CDR3 is CAWRSSDISYEQYF.

This clonotype counts as medium-sized by frequency. This chain links TRBV15 with TRBJ2-7; without DNA, the TCRdb call of TRBD2 cannot be checked. Germline loops: CDR1 LNHNV, CDR2 YYDKDF (reference sequence). The CDR3 length is 12 residues. The CDR3 loop reads CATSEGTYEQYF.

The chain uses TRBV12-3 or TRBV12-4 and TRBJ2-2; as DNA is missing, the TRBD1 call by TCRdb cannot be tested. The CDR3 contains 17 residues. CDR3: CASRWDRAPPNTGELFF.

The rearrangement links TRBV18 to TRBJ1-3; with no DNA, the TCRdb D assignment of TRBD1 cannot be verified. CDR1 and CDR2 from the germline V gene are KGHSH and LQKENI. There are 14 residues in the CDR3. Here the CDR3 reads CASSPSWGGNTIYF.

The rearrangement links TRBV29-1 to TRBJ2-1; TCRdb returns TRBD2, unconfirmable since there is no DNA. Germline V gene data show CDR1 as SQVTM and CDR2 as ANQGSEA. The CDR3 consists of 19 residues. This CDR3 reads CSAKAGLAGGPQSYNEQFF.

This chain uses TRBV19 with TRBJ2-7. The CDR3 has 14 residues. Germline V gene lookup returns CDR1 LNHDA and CDR2 SQIVND (reference sequence). CDR3 region: CASRNTGSSYEQYF.

This chain links TRBV6-1 with TRBJ2-7. The CDR3 covers 12 residues. Germline V gene sequence: CDR1 MNHNS, CDR2 SASEGT. The CDR3 is CASALENYEQYF.

The rearrangement joins TRBV19 to TRBJ1-1. CDR1 and CDR2 (germline): LNHDA, SQIVND (reference sequence). The length of the CDR3 is 13 residues. Here the CDR3 reads CASSSQGSGEAFF. Based on the CDR3 plus reference TRBV19 and TRBJ1-1, the full variable domain is DGGITQSPKYLFRKEGQNVTLSCEQNLNHDAMYWYRQDPGQGLRLIYYSQIVNDFQKGDIAEGYSVSREKKESFPLTVTSAQKNPTAFYLCASSSQGSGEAFFGQGTRLTVV.

The J gene is TRBJ2-3, the V gene TRBV30. CDR1 is GTSNPN, CDR2 SVGIG, per germline (reference sequence). CDR3 length equals 11 residues. The CDR3 spells CAWNLQDTQYF. The entire variable domain, with the rest obtained from reference TRBV30 and TRBJ2-3, is as follows: SQTIHQWPATLVQPVGSPLSLECTVEGTSNPNLYWYRQAAGRGLQLLFYSVGIGQISSEVPQNLSASRPQDRQFILSSKKLLLSDSGFYLCAWNLQDTQYFGPGTRLTVL.

The chain couples TRBV5-6 to TRBJ1-2; TCRdb calls TRBD1, which cannot be checked without DNA. This CDR3 has 13 amino acids. From germline, CDR1 is SGHDT and CDR2 YYEEEE. The CDR3 sequence: CASSFGADYGYTF.

The genes are TRBV18 and TRBJ2-1; with no DNA, the TCRdb D assignment of TRBD1 cannot be verified. CDR1 and CDR2 from the germline V gene are KGHSH and LQKENI. This CDR3 contains 14 residues. CDR3 residues: CAGSQGSSYNEQFF.